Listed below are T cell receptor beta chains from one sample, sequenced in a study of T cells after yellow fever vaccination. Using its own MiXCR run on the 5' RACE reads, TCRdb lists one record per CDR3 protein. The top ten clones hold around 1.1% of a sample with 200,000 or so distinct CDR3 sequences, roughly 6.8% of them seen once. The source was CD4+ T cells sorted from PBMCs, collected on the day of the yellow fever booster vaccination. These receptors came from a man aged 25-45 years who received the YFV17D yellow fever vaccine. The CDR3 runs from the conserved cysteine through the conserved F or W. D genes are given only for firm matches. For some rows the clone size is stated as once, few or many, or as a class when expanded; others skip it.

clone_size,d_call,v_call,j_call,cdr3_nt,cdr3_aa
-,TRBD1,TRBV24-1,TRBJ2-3,TGTGCCACCAGTGATCCGGGACAGCGGAAGGCAGATACGCAGTATTTT,CATSDPGQRKADTQYF
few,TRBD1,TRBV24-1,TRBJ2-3,TGTGCCACCAGCCTAGGACAGGGGAGGTCAGATACGCAGTATTTT,CATSLGQGRSDTQYF
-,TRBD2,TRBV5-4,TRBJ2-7,TGTGCCAGCAGCTTAGGAGGAGCGGGAGGCCCCTACGAGCAGTACTTC,CASSLGGAGGPYEQYF
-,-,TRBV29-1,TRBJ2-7,TGCAGCTTACGGGACTCAAGCGCCTACGAGCAGTACTTC,CSLRDSSAYEQYF
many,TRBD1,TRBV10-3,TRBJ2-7,TGTGCCATCAGTCCTCACAGGGGCAAGGGCGAGCAGTACTTC,CAISPHRGKGEQYF
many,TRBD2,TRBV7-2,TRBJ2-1,TGTGCCAGCAGCTTAGGTGCGACTAGCGGGATTGATGAGCAGTTCTTC,CASSLGATSGIDEQFF
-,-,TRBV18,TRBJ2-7,TGTGCCAGCTCACGTCTGACAGCCTACGAGCAGTACTTC,CASSRLTAYEQYF
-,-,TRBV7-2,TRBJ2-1,TGTGCCAGCAGGAACCCTGGGTCCTACAATGAGCAGTTCTTC,CASRNPGSYNEQFF
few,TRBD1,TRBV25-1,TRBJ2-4,TGTGCCAGCAGTGGGGACAGGGGGCACATTCAGTACTTC,CASSGDRGHIQYF
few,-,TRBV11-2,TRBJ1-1,TGTGCCAGCAGCTTGATCAACGTGGGAAGCACTGAAGCTTTCTTT,CASSLINVGSTEAFF
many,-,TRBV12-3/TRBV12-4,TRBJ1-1,TGTGCCAGCAGTTTTAGGGCCGACAGTGAAGCTTTCTTT,CASSFRADSEAFF
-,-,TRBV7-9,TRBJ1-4,TGTGCCAGCAGCTCCCATGTGGCCGTTAATGAAAAACTGTTTTTT,CASSSHVAVNEKLFF
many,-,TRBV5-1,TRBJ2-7,TGCGCCAGCAGGAGAGGAGGGTCGGGCTACGAGCAGTACTTC,CASRRGGSGYEQYF
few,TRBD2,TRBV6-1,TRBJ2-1,TGTGCCAGCAGTGCCGAAGGGGCTAGCGGGTATTACAATGAGCAGTTCTTC,CASSAEGASGYYNEQFF
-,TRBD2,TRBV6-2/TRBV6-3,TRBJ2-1,TGTGCCAGCAGTCCCACCCCGGGACTAGCTCGTAATGAGCAGTTCTTC,CASSPTPGLARNEQFF
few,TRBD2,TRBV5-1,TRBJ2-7,TGCGCCAGCAGCCCGGGCAGCGGGGGATCTTACGAGCAGTACTTC,CASSPGSGGSYEQYF
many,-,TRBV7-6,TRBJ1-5,TGTGCCAGCAGCTCTGAGTTTAGCAATCAGCCCCAGCATTTT,CASSSEFSNQPQHF
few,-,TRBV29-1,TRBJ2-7,TGCAGCGTTTGGATGGTCGAGCAGTACTTC,CSVWMVEQYF
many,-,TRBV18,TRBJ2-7,TGTGCCAGCTCACTTCATCCTGTCTCCTACGAGCAGTACTTC,CASSLHPVSYEQYF
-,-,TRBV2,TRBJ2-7,TGTGCCAGCAGTGAAGGTTTGGGCCAGGGCTACGAGCAGTACTTC,CASSEGLGQGYEQYF
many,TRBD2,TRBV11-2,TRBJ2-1,TGTGCCAGCAGCTTAGAGCGGCGGCTAGCGGGAGGGTCCTACAATGAGCAGTTCTTC,CASSLERRLAGGSYNEQFF
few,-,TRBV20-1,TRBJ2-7,TGCAGTGCTAGAGGCCTCGGGGAGCCCTACGAGCAGTACTTC,CSARGLGEPYEQYF
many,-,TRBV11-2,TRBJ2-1,TGTGCCAGCAGCAGGGACCAGGGATTCTATGAGCAGTTCTTC,CASSRDQGFYEQFF
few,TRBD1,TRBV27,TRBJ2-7,TGTGCCAGCAGCTCAAGGGGGACAGAATGGGAGCAGTACTTC,CASSSRGTEWEQYF
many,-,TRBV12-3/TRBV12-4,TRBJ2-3,TGTGCCAGCGGCACAGATACGCAGTATTTT,CASGTDTQYF
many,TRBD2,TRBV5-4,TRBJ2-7,TGTGCCAGCAGCTTGGCCAGCGGGAGCCCAAAGCAGTACTTC,CASSLASGSPKQYF
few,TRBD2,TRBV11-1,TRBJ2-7,TGTGCCAGCAGCTTACTTAGTGAGCGGGGCCTGAATCCCTACGAGCAGTACTTC,CASSLLSERGLNPYEQYF
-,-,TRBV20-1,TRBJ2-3,TGCAGTGCTAGAGATCGCCTCATACACTCGGGGGGCGCATTGATCGGTACAGATACGCAGTATTTT,CSARDRLIHSGGALIGTDTQYF
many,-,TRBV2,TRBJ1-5,TGTGCCAGCAGTGGAGAAGGTGGCCGACAGCCCCAGCATTTT,CASSGEGGRQPQHF
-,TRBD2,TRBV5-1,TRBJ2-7,TGCGCCAGCAGCCCCGGTTCGGGGGGGGTTGACGAGCAGTACTTC,CASSPGSGGVDEQYF
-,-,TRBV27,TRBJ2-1,TGTGCCAGCAGTTCGCCACCAAGGAGGTACTACAATGAGCAGTTCTTC,CASSSPPRRYYNEQFF
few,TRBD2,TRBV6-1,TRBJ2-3,TGTGCCAGCAGTACAGCCCGGACTAGCGGAACCAATACGCAGTATTTT,CASSTARTSGTNTQYF
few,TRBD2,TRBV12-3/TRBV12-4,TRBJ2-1,TGTGCCAGCAGTTCCGGGACTAACTCCTACAATGAGCAGTTCTTC,CASSSGTNSYNEQFF
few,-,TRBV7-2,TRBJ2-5,TGTGCCAGCAGCTTAGAACTCCGCCGGGGGCAAGAGACCCAGTACTTC,CASSLELRRGQETQYF
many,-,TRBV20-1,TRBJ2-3,TGCAGTGCTGGGCCTCTGGGGGATACGCAGTATTTT,CSAGPLGDTQYF
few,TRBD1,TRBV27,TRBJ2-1,TGTGCCAGCAGTGGGGGACAGGGTCTCCCCTATGAGCAGTTCTTC,CASSGGQGLPYEQFF
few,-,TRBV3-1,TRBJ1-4,TGTGCCAGCAGCCTACAGGGTTTTGAAAAACTGTTTTTT,CASSLQGFEKLFF
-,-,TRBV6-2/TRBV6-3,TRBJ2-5,TGTGCCAGCAGACGTCCTGGGGAGACCCAGTACTTC,CASRRPGETQYF
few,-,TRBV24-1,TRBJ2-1,TGTGCCACCAGTGATTCCCTGTACGACCCTCAGGGGGGCGGGCAGTTCTTC,CATSDSLYDPQGGGQFF
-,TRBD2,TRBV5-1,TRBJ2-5,TGCGCCAGCAGCCGGGACGGGACTAGCGGACAGACCCAGTACTTC,CASSRDGTSGQTQYF
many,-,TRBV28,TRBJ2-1,TGTGCCAGCTCAGGGTGGAAGAATGAGCAGTTCTTC,CASSGWKNEQFF
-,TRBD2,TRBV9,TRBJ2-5,TGTGCCAGCAGCGTAAGGTGGCGGGAGGCGACCCAGTACTTC,CASSVRWREATQYF